This T cell receptor beta chain was profiled in a study of blood T cells in healthy people across ages. Primed by a sample-barcoded 5' primer and a J-beta primer mix, a second PCR proceeded for about 6 to 12 cycles. TCRdb re-called the 5' RACE reads through MiXCR, storing one row per CDR3 protein. The data show 890,000 or so distinct CDR3 sequences, around 68% seen once. The CDR3 spans 15 residues. The germline V gene has CDR1 MNHEY and CDR2 SMNVEV (reference sequence). Trimming removed 3 bases at V and 2 bases at J, with 14 bases between. The material sequenced was blood. J is TRBJ2-7 and V is TRBV27, with D perhaps matching TRBD2 (6 bases). The origin of this receptor is a man in his thirties or forties in good health. CDR3 in amino acids: CASSLFAGRTYEQYF. The CDR3 bases are TGTGCCAGCAGTTTGTTCGCGGGGAGAACCTACGAGCAGTACTTC.